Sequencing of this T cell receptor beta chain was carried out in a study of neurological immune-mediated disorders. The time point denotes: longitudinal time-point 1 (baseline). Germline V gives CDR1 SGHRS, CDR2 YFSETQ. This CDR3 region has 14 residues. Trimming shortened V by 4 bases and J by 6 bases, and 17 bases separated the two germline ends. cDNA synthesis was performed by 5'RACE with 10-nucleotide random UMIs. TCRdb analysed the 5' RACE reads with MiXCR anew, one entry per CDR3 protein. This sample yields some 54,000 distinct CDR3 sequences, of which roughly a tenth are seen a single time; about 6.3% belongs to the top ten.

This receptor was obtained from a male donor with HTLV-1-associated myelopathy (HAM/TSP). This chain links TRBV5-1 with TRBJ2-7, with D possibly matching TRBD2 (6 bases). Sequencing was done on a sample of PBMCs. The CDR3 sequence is CASSLWDSLAEQYF. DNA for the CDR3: TGCGCCAGCAGCCTGTGGGACTCCCTCGCCGAGCAGTACTTC.